This record covers a single TCR beta chain. This sample is drawn from a study of T cell changes during pregnancy in multiple sclerosis. Libraries were prepared by immunoSEQ multiplex PCR; TCRdb keeps only in-frame clonotypes and omits some of them. The sample yields tens of thousands of clones, about 90% seen once. Trimming took 4 bases from V and 4 from J; bases not matched to a gene: 17. Germline V gene sequence: CDR1 SGHRS, CDR2 YFSETQ. This CDR3 has 19 amino acids. The clonotype comes from a female donor with multiple sclerosis, enrolled in a pregnancy study. The sequencing here drew on CD4+ T cells from peripheral blood mononuclear cells, taken in the third trimester of pregnancy. The chain combines TRBV5-1 with TRBJ2-2; 9 bases are a match to TRBD2. DNA for the CDR3: TGCGCCAGCAGCGTGGACAGACTAGCGGCCCTAACCCTCACCGGGGAGCTGTTTTTT. It translates to CASSVDRLAALTLTGELFF.